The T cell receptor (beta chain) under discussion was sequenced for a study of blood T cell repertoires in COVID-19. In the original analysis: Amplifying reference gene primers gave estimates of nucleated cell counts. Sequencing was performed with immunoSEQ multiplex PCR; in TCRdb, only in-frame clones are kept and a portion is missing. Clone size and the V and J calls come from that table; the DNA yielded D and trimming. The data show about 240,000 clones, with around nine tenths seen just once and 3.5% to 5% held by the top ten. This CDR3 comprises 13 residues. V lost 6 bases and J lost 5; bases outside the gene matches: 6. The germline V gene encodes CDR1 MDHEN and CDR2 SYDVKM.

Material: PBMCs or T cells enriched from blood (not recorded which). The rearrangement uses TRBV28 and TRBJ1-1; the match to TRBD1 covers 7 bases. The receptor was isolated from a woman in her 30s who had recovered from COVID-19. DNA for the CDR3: TGTGCCAGCAGCCCGGGACAGAAGACTGAAGCTTTCTTT. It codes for CASSPGQKTEAFF. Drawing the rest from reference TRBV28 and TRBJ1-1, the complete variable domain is DVKVTQSSRYLVKRTGEKVFLECVQDMDHENMFWYRQDPGLGLRLIYFSYDVKMKEKGDIPEGYSVSREKKERFSLILESASTNQTSMYLCASSPGQKTEAFFGQGTRLTVV.